These 12 T cell receptor beta chains originate from one sample sequenced in a study of CD8+ T cells in alopecia areata. Investigators isolated RNA and reverse transcribed it into cDNA to act as the sequencing template. Sequencing was performed with immunoSEQ multiplex PCR; in TCRdb, only in-frame clones are kept and a portion is missing. The table has some 170,000 clones, 58% seen once. This sample's treatment: oral pan-JAK inhibitor, 5-10 mg twice daily. This sample comprised CD4+ T cells sorted from blood, obtained around week 55, from a patient treated with tofacitinib. All receptors derive from a human donor with alopecia areata.

This clone was observed a few times. The chain recombines TRBV4-1 with TRBJ1-2, with D hard to call. Germline assignment: CDR1 MGHRA and CDR2 YSYEKL. V was clipped by 0 bases and J by 7 bases, with 9 bases between them. The CDR3 is made up of 13 amino acids. The CDR3 region is CASSQEALSGYTF. In nucleotides, the CDR3 is TGCGCCAGCAGCCAAGAGGCTCTGAGTGGCTACACCTTC.

The DNA of the CDR3 is TGCAGCGGCGACTCAGGGGCCGATACGCAGTATTTT. This gives the protein CSGDSGADTQYF. The V and J genes are TRBV29-1 and TRBJ2-3, with D perhaps TRBD1 (6 bases). Germline V gene data show CDR1 as SQVTM and CDR2 as ANQGSEA. The ends were cut back, 7 bases at V and 6 bases at J, with 14 bases in the middle. The CDR3 consists of 12 residues.

The rearrangement uses TRBV29-1 and TRBJ1-1; D uncertain. This CDR3 has 11 residues. Germline CDR1 and CDR2: SQVTM and ANQGSEA. The V end lost 6 bases, the J end lost 4 bases, and 9 bases lay between the germline ends. Written as DNA, the CDR3 is TGCAGCGTCGTCACGGTCACTGAAGCTTTCTTT. Translated: CSVVTVTEAFF.

The chain is built from TRBV18 and TRBJ1-6; D remains unclear. This CDR3 spans 15 amino acids. V dropped 3 bases and J dropped 5 bases, with 11 bases sitting between them. Germline V gene data show CDR1 as KGHSH and CDR2 as LQKENI. CDR3 in DNA: TGTGCCAGCTCACCGGCCGTCGACAATAATTCACCCCTCCACTTT. Protein: CASSPAVDNNSPLHF. Looking up the rest from reference TRBV18 and TRBJ1-6 gives the full variable domain: NAGVMQNPRHLVRRRGQEARLRCSPMKGHSHVYWYRQLPEEGLKFMVYLQKENIIDESGMPKERFSAEFPKEGPSILRIQQVVRGDSAAYFCASSPAVDNNSPLHFGNGTRLTVT.

The chain carries TRBV30 and TRBJ1-2, with D unclear. Trimming removed 5 bases at V and 0 bases at J, with 7 bases between. Germline V CDR1 and CDR2: GTSNPN, SVGIG (reference sequence). The CDR3 extends over 12 amino acids. CDR3 coding DNA: TGTGCCTGGCAGGAGACTAACTATGGCTACACCTTC. Its protein is CAWQETNYGYTF.

The chain has TRBV30 and TRBJ2-3, with 9 bases that match TRBD2. In germline, CDR1 is GTSNPN, CDR2 SVGIG (reference sequence). This CDR3 comprises 16 residues. V was clipped by 1 base and J by 4 bases; unmatched bases: 9. The CDR3 here is CAWSALMAGGPDTQYF. Here the CDR3 DNA reads TGTGCCTGGAGTGCTCTAATGGCGGGGGGGCCAGATACGCAGTATTTT.

This chain uses TRBV6-1 with TRBJ1-1; D is ambiguous. Germline loops: CDR1 MNHNS, CDR2 SASEGT. The CDR3 has 13 residues. V was pared by 5 bases and J by 0 bases, with 7 bases between. The CDR3 nucleotides read TGTGCCAGCAGTTTCGACCTGAACACTGAAGCTTTCTTT. It codes for CASSFDLNTEAFF.

This clone occurred a few times. This chain joins TRBV29-1 and TRBJ1-1; the match to TRBD1 covers 7 bases. V shed 4 bases, J shed 5 bases, and the junction held 10 bases outside the gene matches. CDR3 size: 14 residues. The germline V gene has CDR1 SQVTM and CDR2 ANQGSEA. The CDR3 coding sequence is TGCAGCGTTGCCAACCGACAGGGTTTGACTGAAGCTTTCTTT. Translation: CSVANRQGLTEAFF.

J is TRBJ1-2 and V is TRBV29-1, with TRBD1 matching over 7 bases. The CDR3 runs 12 residues. Germline CDR1 SQVTM, CDR2 ANQGSEA. Trimming removed 7 bases from V and 8 bases from J; junction bases left unmatched: 10. The CDR3 DNA follows: TGCAGCGGGAACCAGGGGGTGGAAGGCTACACCTTC. Its translation is CSGNQGVEGYTF.

The V call is TRBV27, the J call TRBJ2-3; 7 nucleotides line up with TRBD1. The CDR3 consists of 14 residues. Germline V CDR1 and CDR2: MNHEY, SMNVEV (reference sequence). V trimming: 8 bases; J trimming: 2 bases; junction bases outside the gene matches: 7. CDR3 sequence reads: CASRRGSSTDTQYF. CDR3 DNA sequence: TGTGCCAGCCGCAGGGGGTCCTCCACAGATACGCAGTATTTT.

The chain uses TRBV10-3 and TRBJ1-2, with 10 positions matching TRBD1. The germline V gene has CDR1 ENHRY and CDR2 SYGVKD. This CDR3 is 14 amino acids long. V shed 6 bases and J 4 bases; nucleotides not matched to a gene: 5. CDR3 sequence: CAIRGTGDRYGYTF. In DNA form, the CDR3 reads TGTGCCATCAGGGGGACAGGGGACCGCTATGGCTACACCTTC.

The chain combines TRBV27 with TRBJ1-5; 7 nucleotides line up with TRBD1. CDR1 and CDR2 (germline): MNHEY, SMNVEV (reference sequence). Trimming at V came to 4 bases and at J to 1 base, leaving 10 bases not matched to a gene. The CDR3 is made up of 17 amino acids. CDR3 sequence reads: CASSSRQGRRSNQPQHF. The CDR3 coding sequence is TGTGCCAGCAGTTCCCGACAGGGCCGGAGAAGCAATCAGCCCCAGCATTTT.